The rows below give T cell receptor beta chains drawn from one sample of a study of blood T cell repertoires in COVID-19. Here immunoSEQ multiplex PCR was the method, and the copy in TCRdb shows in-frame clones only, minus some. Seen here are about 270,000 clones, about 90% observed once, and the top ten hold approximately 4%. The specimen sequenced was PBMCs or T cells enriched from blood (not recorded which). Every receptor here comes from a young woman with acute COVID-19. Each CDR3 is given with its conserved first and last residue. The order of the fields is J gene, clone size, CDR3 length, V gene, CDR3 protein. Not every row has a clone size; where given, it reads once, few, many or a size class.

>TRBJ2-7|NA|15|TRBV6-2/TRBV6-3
CASSYSSGRGVEQYF
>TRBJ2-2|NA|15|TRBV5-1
CASSPGTGGTGELFF
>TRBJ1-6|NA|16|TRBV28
CASSLTGSSYNSPLHF
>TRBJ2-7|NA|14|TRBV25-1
CASSEQGVTYEQYF
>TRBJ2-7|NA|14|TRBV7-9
CASSPGTSFYEQYF
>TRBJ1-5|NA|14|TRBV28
CASRDRARNQPQHF
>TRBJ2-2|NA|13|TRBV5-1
CASTWGDTGELFF
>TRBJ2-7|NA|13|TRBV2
CAAGTGEYYEQYF
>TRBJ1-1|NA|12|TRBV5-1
CASRADETRAFF
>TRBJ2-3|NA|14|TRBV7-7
CASSLSGNTDTQYF
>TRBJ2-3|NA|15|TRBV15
CATSSDRDGTDTQYF
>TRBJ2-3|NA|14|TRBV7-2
CASRYSGSGDTQYF
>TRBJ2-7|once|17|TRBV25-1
CASSGEEKAGGPYEQYF